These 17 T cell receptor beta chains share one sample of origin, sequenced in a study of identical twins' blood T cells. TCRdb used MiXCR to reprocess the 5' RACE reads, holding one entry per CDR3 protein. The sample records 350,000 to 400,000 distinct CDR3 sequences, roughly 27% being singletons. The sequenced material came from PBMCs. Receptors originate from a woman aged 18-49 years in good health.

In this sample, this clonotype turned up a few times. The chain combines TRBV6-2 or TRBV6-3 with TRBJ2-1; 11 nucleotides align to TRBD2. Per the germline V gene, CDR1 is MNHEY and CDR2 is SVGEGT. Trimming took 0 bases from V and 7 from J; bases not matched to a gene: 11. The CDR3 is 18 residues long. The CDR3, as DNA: TGTGCCAGCAGTTACTCAAGGAGCGGGCGACTAGCGGGAAATGAGCAGTTCTTC. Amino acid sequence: CASSYSRSGRLAGNEQFF.

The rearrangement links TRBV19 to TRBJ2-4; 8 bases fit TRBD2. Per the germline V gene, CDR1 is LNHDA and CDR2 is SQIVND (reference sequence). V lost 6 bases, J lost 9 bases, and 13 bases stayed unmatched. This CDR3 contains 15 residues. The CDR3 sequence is CASRRIASGPSIQYF. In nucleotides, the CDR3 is TGTGCCAGTAGGCGGATCGCTAGCGGGCCAAGCATTCAGTACTTC.

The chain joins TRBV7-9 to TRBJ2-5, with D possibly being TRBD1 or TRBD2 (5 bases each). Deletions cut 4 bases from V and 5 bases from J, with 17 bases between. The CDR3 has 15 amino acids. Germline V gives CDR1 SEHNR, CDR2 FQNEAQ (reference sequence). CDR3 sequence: CASSSSGTLRETQYF. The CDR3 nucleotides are TGTGCCAGCAGCTCCTCCGGGACCCTAAGGGAGACCCAGTACTTC.

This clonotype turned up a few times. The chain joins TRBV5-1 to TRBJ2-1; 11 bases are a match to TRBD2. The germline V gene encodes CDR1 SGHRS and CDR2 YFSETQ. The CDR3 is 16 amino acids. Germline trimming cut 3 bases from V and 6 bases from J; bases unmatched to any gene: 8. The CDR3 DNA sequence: TGCGCCAGCAGCTCGGATAGCGGGAGGGCCGGCAATGAGCAGTTCTTC. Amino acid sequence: CASSSDSGRAGNEQFF.

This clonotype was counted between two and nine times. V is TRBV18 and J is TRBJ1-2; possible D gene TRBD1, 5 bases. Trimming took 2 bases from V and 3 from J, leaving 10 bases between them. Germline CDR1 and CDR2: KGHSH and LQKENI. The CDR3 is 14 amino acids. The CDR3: CASSPGTDHYGYTF. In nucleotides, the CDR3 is TGTGCCAGCTCACCAGGGACCGACCACTATGGCTACACCTTC.

CDR3 loop: CASSLQPSGGGTDTQYF. CDR3 nucleotides: TGCGCCAGCAGCCTCCAACCTAGCGGGGGTGGCACAGATACGCAGTATTTT. This chain links TRBV5-1 with TRBJ2-3, with 10 bases matching TRBD2. The CDR3 has 17 residues. Germline values: CDR1 SGHRS, CDR2 YFSETQ. Trimming removed 4 bases from V and 1 base from J; junction bases left unmatched: 9.

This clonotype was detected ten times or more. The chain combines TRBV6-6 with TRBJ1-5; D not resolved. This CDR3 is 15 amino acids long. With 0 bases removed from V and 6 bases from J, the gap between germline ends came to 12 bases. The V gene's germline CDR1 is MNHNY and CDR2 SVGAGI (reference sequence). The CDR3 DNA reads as TGTGCCAGCAGTTACTCGATGACGAGTGGTCAGCCCCAGCATTTT. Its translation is CASSYSMTSGQPQHF.

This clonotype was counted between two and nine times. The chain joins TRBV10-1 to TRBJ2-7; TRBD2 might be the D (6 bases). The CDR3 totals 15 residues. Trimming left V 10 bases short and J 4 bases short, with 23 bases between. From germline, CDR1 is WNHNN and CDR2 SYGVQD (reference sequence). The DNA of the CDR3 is TGCGCCATCCCCGAAGGGCCAAATCGGGAGTACGAGCAGTACTTC. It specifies CAIPEGPNREYEQYF.

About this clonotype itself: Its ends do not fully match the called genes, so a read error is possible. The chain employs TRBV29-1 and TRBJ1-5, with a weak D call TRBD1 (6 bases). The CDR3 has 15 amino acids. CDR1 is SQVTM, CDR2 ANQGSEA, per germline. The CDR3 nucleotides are TGCAGCGTCGCTACAGGGATGGGTGGCAATCATCCCCAGCATTTT. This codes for CSVATGMGGNHPQHF. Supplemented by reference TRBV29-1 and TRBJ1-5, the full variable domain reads SAVISQKPSRDICQRGTSLTIQCQVDSQVTMMFWYRQQPGQSLTLIATANQGSEATYESGFVIDKFPISRPNLTFSTLTVSNMSPEDSSIYLCSVATGMGGNHPQHFGDGTRLSIL.

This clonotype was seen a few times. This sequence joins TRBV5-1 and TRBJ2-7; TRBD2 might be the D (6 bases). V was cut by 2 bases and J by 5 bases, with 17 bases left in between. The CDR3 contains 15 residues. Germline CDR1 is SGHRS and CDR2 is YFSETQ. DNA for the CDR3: TGCGCCAGCAGCTTTACCCCGACTAGGTTCGACGAGCAGTACTTC. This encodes CASSFTPTRFDEQYF.

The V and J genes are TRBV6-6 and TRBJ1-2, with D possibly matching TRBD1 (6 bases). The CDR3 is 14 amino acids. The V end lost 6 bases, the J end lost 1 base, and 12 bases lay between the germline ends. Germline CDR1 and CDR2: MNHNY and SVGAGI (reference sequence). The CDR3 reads CASRPDRFNYGYTF. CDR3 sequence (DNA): TGTGCCAGCAGGCCCGACAGGTTTAACTATGGCTACACCTTC.

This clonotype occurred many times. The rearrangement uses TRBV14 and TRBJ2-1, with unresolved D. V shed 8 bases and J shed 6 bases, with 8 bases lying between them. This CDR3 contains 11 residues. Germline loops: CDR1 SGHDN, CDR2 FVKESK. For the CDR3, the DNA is TGTGCCAGCTCACAAGGCAATGAGCAGTTCTTC. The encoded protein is CASSQGNEQFF.

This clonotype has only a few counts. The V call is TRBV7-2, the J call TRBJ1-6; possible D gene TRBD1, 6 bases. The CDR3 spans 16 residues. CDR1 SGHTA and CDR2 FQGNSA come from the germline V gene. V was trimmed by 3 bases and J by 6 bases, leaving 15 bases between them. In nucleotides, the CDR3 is TGTGCCAGCAGCTTCTTCACAGGGCCGGGTAATTCACCCCTCCACTTT. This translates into CASSFFTGPGNSPLHF.

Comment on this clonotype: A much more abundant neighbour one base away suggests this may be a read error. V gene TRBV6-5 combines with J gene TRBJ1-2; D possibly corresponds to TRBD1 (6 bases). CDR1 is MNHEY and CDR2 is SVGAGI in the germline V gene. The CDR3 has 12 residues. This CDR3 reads CASRDSYYGYAF. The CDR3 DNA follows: TGTGCCAGCAGGGACAGCTACTATGGCTACGCCTTC.

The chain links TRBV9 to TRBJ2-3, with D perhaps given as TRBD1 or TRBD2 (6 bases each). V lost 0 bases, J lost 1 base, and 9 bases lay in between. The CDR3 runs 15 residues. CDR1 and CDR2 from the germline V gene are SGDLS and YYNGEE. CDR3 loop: CASSVEGGGTDTQYF. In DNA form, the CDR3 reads TGTGCCAGCAGCGTAGAGGGGGGCGGCACAGATACGCAGTATTTT.

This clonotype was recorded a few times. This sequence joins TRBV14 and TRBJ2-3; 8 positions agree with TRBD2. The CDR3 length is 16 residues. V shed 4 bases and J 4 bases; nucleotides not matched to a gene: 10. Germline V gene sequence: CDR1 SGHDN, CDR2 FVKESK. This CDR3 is CASSLREGLDSDTQYF. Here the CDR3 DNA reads TGTGCCAGCAGCCTACGGGAGGGCCTCGACTCAGATACGCAGTATTTT.

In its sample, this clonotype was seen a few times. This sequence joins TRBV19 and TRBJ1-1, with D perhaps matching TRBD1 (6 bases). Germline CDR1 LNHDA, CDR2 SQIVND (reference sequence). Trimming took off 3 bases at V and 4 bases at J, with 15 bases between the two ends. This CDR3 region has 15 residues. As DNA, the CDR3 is TGTGCCAGTAGTATCGGTACAGGGAAGGGCACTGAAGCTTTCTTT. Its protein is CASSIGTGKGTEAFF.